These T cell receptor beta chains were read from a single sample in a study of T cell clonotyping in hematopoietic cell transplantation. The protocol was immunoSEQ multiplex PCR, while the TCRdb copy is restricted to in-frame clones and leaves out a portion. The sample records roughly 40,000 clones, roughly 92% being singletons. The sequenced material came from peripheral blood mononuclear cells. The source of these receptors is a woman aged 45-60 years in good health. Some clones in this sample may be carry-over from other donors' samples. The CDR3 runs from the conserved cysteine through the conserved F or W. The D gene is left open where the match is weak. Size is stated for part of the rows, as once, few or many counts, or as a class when the clone is expanded.

d_call | clone_size | j_call | v_call | cdr3_length | cdr3_aa | cdr3_nt
. | . | TRBJ2-5 | TRBV7-3 | 16 | CASSLNRDSRQETQYF | TGTGCCAGCAGCTTAAATCGTGACAGCCGCCAAGAGACCCAGTACTTC
TRBD1 | . | TRBJ1-1 | TRBV7-6 | 12 | CASSLDRVEAFF | TGTGCCAGCAGTCTGGACAGGGTTGAAGCTTTCTTT
TRBD1 | . | TRBJ1-6 | TRBV4-3 | 15 | CASSQGTGTNSPLHF | TGCGCCAGCAGCCAAGGGACAGGAACCAATTCACCCCTCCACTTT
. | . | TRBJ2-5 | TRBV7-2 | 16 | CASSPNGAGDGETQYF | TGTGCCAGCAGCCCCAACGGGGCAGGGGACGGAGAGACCCAGTACTTC
. | few | TRBJ1-3 | TRBV6-1 | 11 | CASSSRNTIYF | TGTGCCAGCAGCAGTAGGAACACCATATATTTT
. | . | TRBJ1-1 | TRBV5-1 | 15 | CASSPDGTYHTEAFF | TGCGCCAGCAGCCCGGATGGTACTTACCACACTGAAGCTTTCTTT
. | . | TRBJ2-7 | TRBV20-1 | 11 | CSARNSYEQYF | TGCAGTGCTAGAAATTCCTACGAGCAGTACTTC
TRBD1 | . | TRBJ2-7 | TRBV7-2 | 14 | CASSDGTGQDEQYF | TGTGCCAGCAGCGACGGGACCGGACAGGACGAGCAGTACTTC
. | . | TRBJ1-2 | TRBV2 | 12 | CASSDEEYGYTF | TGTGCCAGCAGTGATGAAGAATATGGCTACACCTTC
TRBD1 | . | TRBJ1-5 | TRBV2 | 16 | CASSGDRAEGNQPQHF | TGTGCCAGCAGTGGGGACAGGGCGGAAGGCAATCAGCCCCAGCATTTT
. | . | TRBJ1-1 | TRBV6-5 | 14 | CASSYHPAATEAFF | TGTGCCAGCAGTTACCACCCGGCGGCCACTGAAGCTTTCTTT
. | few | TRBJ1-2 | TRBV6-1 | 11 | CASRGGFGYTF | TGTGCCAGCAGGGGGGGATTTGGCTACACCTTC
. | . | TRBJ2-7 | TRBV7-9 | 14 | CASSSPANSYEQYF | TGTGCCAGCAGTTCTCCGGCAAATTCCTACGAGCAGTACTTC
. | . | TRBJ1-1 | TRBV7-8 | 13 | CASSLSRNTEAFF | TGTGCCAGCAGCTTATCACGAAACACTGAAGCTTTCTTT
. | . | TRBJ2-2 | TRBV10-3 | 14 | CAISPPQTGGELFF | TGTGCCATCAGTCCACCCCAGACGGGCGGGGAGCTGTTTTTT
. | . | TRBJ1-6 | TRBV28 | 14 | CASSLVGRNSPLHF | TGTGCCAGCAGTTTAGTGGGGCGTAATTCACCCCTCCACTTT
. | few | TRBJ2-7 | TRBV19 | 13 | CASSSTQGYEQYF | TGTGCCAGTAGTTCGACACAGGGCTACGAGCAGTACTTC
. | . | TRBJ1-1 | TRBV27 | 15 | CASSKVRGGNTEAFF | TGTGCCAGCAGTAAGGTTCGGGGGGGGAACACTGAAGCTTTCTTT
. | . | TRBJ1-5 | TRBV6-6 | 16 | CASSPTLTPWGQPQHF | TGTGCCAGCAGCCCTACTCTGACCCCTTGGGGTCAGCCCCAGCATTTT
. | . | TRBJ2-6 | TRBV30 | 16 | CAWSGQASSGANVLTF | TGTGCCTGGAGTGGCCAGGCGAGCTCTGGGGCCAACGTCCTGACTTTC
. | . | TRBJ2-1 | TRBV11-2 | 15 | CASSSQGSSYNEQFF | TGTGCCAGCAGCTCCCAGGGAAGCTCCTACAATGAGCAGTTCTTC
. | . | TRBJ2-7 | TRBV4-1 | 14 | CASSHQAGRYEQYF | TGCGCCAGCAGCCACCAGGCAGGGCGCTACGAGCAGTACTTC
. | . | TRBJ1-4 | TRBV9 | 15 | CASSVEGATNEKLFF | TGTGCCAGCAGCGTAGAGGGAGCAACTAATGAAAAACTGTTTTTT
TRBD2 | . | TRBJ2-1 | TRBV4-3 | 17 | CASSQEGGTRTYNEQFF | TGCGCCAGCAGCCAAGAGGGGGGGACTAGAACCTACAATGAGCAGTTCTTC
. | . | TRBJ2-1 | TRBV11-3 | 13 | CASSLNSYNEQFF | TGTGCCAGCAGCTTAAACAGCTACAATGAGCAGTTCTTC
. | . | TRBJ1-4 | TRBV30 | 13 | CAWSPGGWEKLFF | TGTGCCTGGAGTCCTGGGGGCTGGGAAAAACTGTTTTTT
TRBD1 | . | TRBJ1-1 | TRBV6-5 | 12 | CASRRQGTEAFF | TGTGCCAGCAGGCGACAGGGCACTGAAGCTTTCTTT
TRBD2 | . | TRBJ2-3 | TRBV27 | 17 | CASRFNLAGGPEDTQYF | TGTGCCAGCAGGTTCAACCTAGCGGGGGGGCCGGAAGATACGCAGTATTTT
TRBD2 | . | TRBJ2-5 | TRBV9 | 14 | CASSRNSGGATQYF | TGTGCCAGCAGCCGAAATAGCGGGGGAGCGACCCAGTACTTC
. | . | TRBJ1-2 | TRBV10-3 | 15 | CAISEFGGQGYGYTF | TGTGCCATCAGTGAGTTCGGGGGGCAAGGCTATGGCTACACCTTC
TRBD1 | . | TRBJ1-6 | TRBV27 | 16 | CASSKETGQGNSPLHF | TGTGCCAGCAGTAAAGAAACGGGACAGGGGAATTCACCCCTCCACTTT
. | . | TRBJ2-7 | TRBV11-3 | 12 | CASRAGMYEQYF | TGTGCCAGCAGAGCAGGGATGTACGAGCAGTACTTC
. | once | TRBJ2-5 | TRBV5-4 | 15 | CASSLIGTHRETQYF | TGTGCCAGCAGCTTGATTGGGACCCACCGAGAGACCCAGTACTTC
TRBD1 | . | TRBJ1-2 | TRBV10-3 | 16 | CAISESRDRVNYGYTF | TGTGCCATCAGTGAGTCCAGGGACAGGGTTAACTATGGCTACACCTTC
. | . | TRBJ2-5 | TRBV30 | 11 | CAWNDQETQYF | TGTGCCTGGAATGACCAAGAGACCCAGTACTTC
. | . | TRBJ2-2 | TRBV5-1 | 16 | CASSLVQDPNTGELFF | TGCGCCAGCAGCTTGGTTCAGGATCCGAACACCGGGGAGCTGTTTTTT
. | . | TRBJ2-7 | TRBV5-4 | 13 | CASSPSLGYEQYF | TGTGCCAGCAGCCCCTCATTGGGATACGAGCAGTACTTC
. | . | TRBJ2-7 | TRBV6-6 | 13 | CASSWPTGDEQYF | TGTGCCAGCAGTTGGCCTACGGGGGACGAGCAGTACTTC
TRBD1 | . | TRBJ1-1 | TRBV2 | 12 | CASSDHRGKAFF | TGTGCCAGCAGTGACCACAGGGGAAAAGCTTTCTTT
. | . | TRBJ1-1 | TRBV6-6 | 14 | CASSYRETNTEAFF | TGTGCCAGCAGTTACCGAGAGACTAACACTGAAGCTTTCTTT
. | . | TRBJ2-1 | TRBV19 | 15 | CASSVQTRVYNEQFF | TGTGCCAGTAGTGTACAGACTCGGGTGTACAATGAGCAGTTCTTC
TRBD2 | . | TRBJ2-7 | TRBV5-4 | 15 | CASSPGGRRPLEQYF | TGTGCCAGCAGCCCGGGGGGGAGGAGACCCCTGGAGCAGTACTTC
. | . | TRBJ1-1 | TRBV7-2 | 12 | CASSLAGAVAFF | TGTGCCAGCAGCTTAGCGGGAGCGGTAGCTTTCTTT
TRBD2 | . | TRBJ2-2 | TRBV27 | 16 | CASRRAGGTNTGELFF | TGTGCCAGCAGGAGAGCGGGGGGCACGAACACCGGGGAGCTGTTTTTT
. | . | TRBJ2-7 | TRBV7-2 | 13 | CASSLVPGYEQYF | TGTGCCAGCAGCTTAGTGCCAGGCTACGAGCAGTACTTC